This T cell receptor (beta chain) was identified during a study of shared clonotypes between healthy human individuals. Broader study findings: When compared with the clonotypes that were shared by all four sorted-subset donors, the non-shared clonotypes turned out to have lower generation probabilities.

Data came from immunoSEQ multiplex PCR; TCRdb stores just in-frame clones and leaves some out. The table includes around 700,000 clones, 92% detected once. Of note for this clone: The antigen remains unidentified.

CD45RO-negative, CCR7-selected cells formed the naive CD8 fraction, which excluded terminally differentiated effector memory CD45RA+ cells. What was sequenced was naive CD8+ T cells sorted from blood. The origin of this receptor is a man aged 25 to 40 in good health.

CDR3 DNA: TGTGCCAGCAGCTCCCGGGACAGGGGGATTTGGGGCTACACCTTC. It encodes CASSSRDRGIWGYTF. The rearrangement links TRBV5-4 to TRBJ1-2, with 11 nucleotides matching TRBD1. The germline V gene encodes CDR1 SGHNT and CDR2 YYREEE (reference sequence). With V trimmed by 3 bases and J by 8 bases, 9 bases remained unmatched. CDR3 length: 15 amino acids.